This TCR beta chain came from a study of T cells in Graves' hyperthyroidism and ophthalmopathy. Study-level points and caveats: Peripheral blood also featured most of the thyroid clonotypes expanded above 0.001. Ophthalmopathy got predicted by the model a median 6.5 months before its onset.

TCR beta CDR3 regions were amplified from RNA transcripts. First-round RT-PCR with HTBI primers amplified the TCR CDR3 region. MiXCR, run by TCRdb on the multiplex PCR reads, gives a single entry per CDR3 protein. The sample lists about half a million distinct CDR3 sequences, less than 20% occurring once. Turning to this clonotype: What it recognizes is unknown.

This TCR derives from a man in his forties or fifties with Graves' ophthalmopathy. The material sequenced was blood.

CDR3 loop: CASSRTGVVNEQFF. The CDR3 DNA reads TGTGCCAGCAGTAGAACAGGGGTAGTCAATGAGCAGTTCTTC. The chain employs TRBV28 and TRBJ2-1; 7 bases agree with TRBD1. V lost 5 bases and J lost 6; bases outside the gene matches: 7. Germline loops: CDR1 MDHEN, CDR2 SYDVKM. The CDR3 has 14 residues.